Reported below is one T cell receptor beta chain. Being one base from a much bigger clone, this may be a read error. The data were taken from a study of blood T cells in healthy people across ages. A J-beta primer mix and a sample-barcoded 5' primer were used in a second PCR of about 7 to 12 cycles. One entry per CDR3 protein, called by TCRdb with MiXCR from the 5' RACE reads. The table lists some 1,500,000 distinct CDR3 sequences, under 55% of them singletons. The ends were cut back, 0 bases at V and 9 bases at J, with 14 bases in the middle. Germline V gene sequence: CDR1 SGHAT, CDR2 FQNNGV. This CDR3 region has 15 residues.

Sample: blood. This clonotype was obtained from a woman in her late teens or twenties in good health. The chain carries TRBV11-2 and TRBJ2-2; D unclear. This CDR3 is CASSLDYYPGRELFF. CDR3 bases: TGTGCCAGCAGCTTAGATTACTATCCTGGCAGGGAGCTGTTTTTT. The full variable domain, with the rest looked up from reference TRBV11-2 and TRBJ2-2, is EAGVAQSPRYKIIEKRQSVAFWCNPISGHATLYWYQQILGQGPKLLIQFQNNGVVDDSQLPKDRFSAERLKGVDSTLKIQPAKLEDSAVYLCASSLDYYPGRELFFGEGSRLTVL.